Detailed here is one TCR beta chain. In the original processing: Reference gene primer amplification gave nucleated cell count estimates. Data came from immunoSEQ multiplex PCR; TCRdb stores just in-frame clones and leaves some out. D and trimming were read from the DNA, whereas the V and J calls and clone size are those reported in that table. The profile covers 45,000 to 65,000 clones, with 77% appearing a single time and around 43% taken by the ten largest. These data come from a study of blood T cell repertoires in COVID-19. Study-wide context: Spain, Italy and the United States supplied samples that represented acute and convalescent COVID-19. Sources were T cells, B-cell-depleted T cells, or PBMCs; the material itself was cDNA or gDNA.

This CDR3 has 15 residues. V lost 3 bases to trimming and J lost 1 base, with 12 bases between them. Germline CDR1 and CDR2: SQVTM and ANQGSEA. Input material: peripheral blood. This TCR derives from a man between 65 and 85 years old with active or convalescent COVID-19. This rearrangement joins TRBV29-1 to TRBJ1-4, with a possible D match to TRBD1 (6 bases). The CDR3 region has the DNA TGCAGCGTTGACAGGGGACTAAGAACTAATGAAAAACTGTTTTTT. It translates to CSVDRGLRTNEKLFF. Drawing the rest from reference TRBV29-1 and TRBJ1-4, the complete variable domain is SAVISQKPSRDICQRGTSLTIQCQVDSQVTMMFWYRQQPGQSLTLIATANQGSEATYESGFVIDKFPISRPNLTFSTLTVSNMSPEDSSIYLCSVDRGLRTNEKLFFGSGTQLSVL.